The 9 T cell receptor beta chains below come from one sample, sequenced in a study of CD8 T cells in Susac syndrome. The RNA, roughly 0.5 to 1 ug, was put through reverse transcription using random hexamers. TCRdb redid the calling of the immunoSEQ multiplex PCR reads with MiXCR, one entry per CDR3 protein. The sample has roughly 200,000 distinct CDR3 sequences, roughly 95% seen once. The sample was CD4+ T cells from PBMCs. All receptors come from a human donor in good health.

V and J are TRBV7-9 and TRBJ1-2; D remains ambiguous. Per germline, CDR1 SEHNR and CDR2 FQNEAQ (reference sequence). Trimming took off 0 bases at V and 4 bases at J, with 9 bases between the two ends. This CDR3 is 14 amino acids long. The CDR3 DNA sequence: TGTGCCAGCAGCTTAGCGCCCAGTTTCTATGGCTACACCTTC. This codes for CASSLAPSFYGYTF.

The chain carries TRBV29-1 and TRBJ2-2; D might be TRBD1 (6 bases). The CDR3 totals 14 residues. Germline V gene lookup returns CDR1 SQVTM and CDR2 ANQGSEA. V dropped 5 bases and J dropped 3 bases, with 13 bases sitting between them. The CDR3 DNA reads TGCAGCGTTTACTCAGGGGTGGACACCGGGGAGCTGTTTTTT. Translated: CSVYSGVDTGELFF.

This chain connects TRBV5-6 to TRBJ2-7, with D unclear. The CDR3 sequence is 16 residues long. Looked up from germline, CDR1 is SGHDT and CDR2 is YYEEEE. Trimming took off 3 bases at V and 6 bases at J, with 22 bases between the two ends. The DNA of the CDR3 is TGTGCCAGCAGCTCCGCACCCTCAGCTCAGACTGGCGAGCAGTACTTC. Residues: CASSSAPSAQTGEQYF.

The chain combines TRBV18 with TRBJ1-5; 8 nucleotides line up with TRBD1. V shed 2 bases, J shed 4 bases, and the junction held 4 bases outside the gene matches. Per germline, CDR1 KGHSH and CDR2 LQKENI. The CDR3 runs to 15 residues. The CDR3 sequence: CASSPTDRGNQPQHF. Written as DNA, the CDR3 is TGTGCCAGCTCACCAACCGACAGGGGAAATCAGCCCCAGCATTTT.

For the CDR3, the DNA is TGCGCCAGCAGCTTCAACATCCAAGAGACCCAGTACTTC. It translates to CASSFNIQETQYF. The chain uses TRBV5-1 and TRBJ2-5; D is uncertain. The length of the CDR3 is 13 residues. Germline assignment: CDR1 SGHRS and CDR2 YFSETQ. V was clipped by 2 bases and J by 1 base, with 6 bases between them. The entire variable domain, with the rest obtained from reference TRBV5-1 and TRBJ2-5, is as follows: KAGVTQTPRYLIKTRGQQVTLSCSPISGHRSVSWYQQTPGQGLQFLFEYFSETQRNKGNFPGRFSGRQFSNSRSEMNVSTLELGDSALYLCASSFNIQETQYFGPGTRLLVL.

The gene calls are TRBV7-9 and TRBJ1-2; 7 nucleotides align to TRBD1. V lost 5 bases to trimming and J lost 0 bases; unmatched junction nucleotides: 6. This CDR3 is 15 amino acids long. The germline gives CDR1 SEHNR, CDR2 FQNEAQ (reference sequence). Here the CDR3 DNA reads TGTGCCAGCAGCCGAGGGACAGAGACTAACTATGGCTACACCTTC. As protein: CASSRGTETNYGYTF.

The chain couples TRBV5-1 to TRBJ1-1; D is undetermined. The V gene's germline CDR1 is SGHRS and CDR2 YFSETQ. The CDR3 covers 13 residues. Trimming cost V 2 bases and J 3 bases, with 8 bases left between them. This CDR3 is CASSLAGYTEAFF. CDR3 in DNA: TGCGCCAGCAGCTTAGCAGGATACACTGAAGCTTTCTTT.

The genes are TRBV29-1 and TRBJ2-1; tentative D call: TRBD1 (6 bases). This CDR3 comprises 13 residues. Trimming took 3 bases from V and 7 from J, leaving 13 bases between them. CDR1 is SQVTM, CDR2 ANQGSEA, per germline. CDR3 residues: CSVEFTQGNEQFF. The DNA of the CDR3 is TGCAGCGTTGAGTTCACACAGGGTAATGAGCAGTTCTTC.

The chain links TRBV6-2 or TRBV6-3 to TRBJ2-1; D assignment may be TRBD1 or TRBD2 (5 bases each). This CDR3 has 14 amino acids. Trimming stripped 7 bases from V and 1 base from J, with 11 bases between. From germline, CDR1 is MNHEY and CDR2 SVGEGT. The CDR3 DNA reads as TGTGCCAGCAATGGGGGTCTTTCCTACAATGAGCAGTTCTTC. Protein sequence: CASNGGLSYNEQFF.